Following are 28 T cell receptor beta chains from one sample sequenced in a study of T cell repertoires in cytomegalovirus infection. In TCRdb, the reads were re-called with MiXCR into one record per CDR3 protein. The data contain approximately 500,000 distinct CDR3 sequences, roughly 12% of them singletons. Material for sequencing was PBMCs. The receptor set was obtained from a human donor in good health (CMV status not recorded). Some clones in this sample may be carry-over from other donors' samples.

This clonotype was seen ten or more times. This sequence joins TRBV7-6 and TRBJ2-7; TRBD1 aligns across 9 bases. The germline V gene encodes CDR1 SGHVS and CDR2 FNYEAQ. Unmatched junction bases numbered 8, after V lost 2 bases and J lost 0 bases. The CDR3 covers 17 residues. CDR3 loop: CASSLPMGQGGSYEQYF. The DNA of the CDR3 is TGTGCCAGCAGCTTACCCATGGGACAGGGTGGCTCCTACGAGCAGTACTTC.

This clonotype was observed many times. The chain joins TRBV7-6 to TRBJ2-1; TRBD2 matches 12 bases. Germline CDR1 SGHVS, CDR2 FNYEAQ. The CDR3 consists of 16 residues. J was trimmed by 1 base and V by 6 bases; bases with no gene match: 4. CDR3 bases: TGTGCCAGCAGGCGGACTAGCGGGGCGTCCTACAATGAGCAGTTCTTC. Its translation: CASRRTSGASYNEQFF.

V is TRBV9 and J is TRBJ2-2, with D unresolved. Germline-derived CDR1 and CDR2 are SGDLS and YYNGEE. The CDR3 runs 15 residues. Trimming cost V 8 bases and J 2 bases, with 16 bases left between them. The CDR3 sequence: CARSNRASNTGELFF. For the CDR3, the DNA is TGTGCCAGGTCGAACCGGGCCTCAAACACCGGGGAGCTGTTTTTT. Together with reference TRBV9 and TRBJ2-2, the CDR3 gives the full variable domain: DSGVTQTPKHLITATGQRVTLRCSPRSGDLSVYWYQQSLDQGLQFLIQYYNGEERAKGNILERFSAQQFPDLHSELNLSSLELGDSALYFCARSNRASNTGELFFGEGSRLTVL.

In its sample, this clonotype was seen many times. The chain has TRBV12-3 or TRBV12-4 and TRBJ1-2, with D perhaps TRBD1 (6 bases). The CDR3 is 14 amino acids. The V end was cut by 1 base, the J end by 4 bases, with 10 bases between. The CDR3 reads CASSLGGRVYGYTF. CDR3 coding DNA: TGTGCCAGCAGTTTAGGGGGGCGTGTCTATGGCTACACCTTC.

This clonotype was observed many times. The DNA for the CDR3 is TGTGCCAGCGGGCTAGCGGGGCCCAATGAGCAGTTCTTC. Its translation: CASGLAGPNEQFF. The rearrangement links TRBV28 to TRBJ2-1, with 9 positions matching TRBD2. CDR1 and CDR2 (germline): MDHEN, SYDVKM. V trimming: 8 bases; J trimming: 6 bases; junction bases outside the gene matches: 5. The CDR3 covers 13 residues.

This clonotype was counted at least ten times. One end of the junction is discordant with germline, which a read error may explain. This sequence joins TRBV5-1 and TRBJ1-1; a weak D match, TRBD1 (5 bases). The germline CDR1 and CDR2 sequences are SGHRS and YFSETQ. The CDR3 extends over 15 amino acids. CDR3 nucleotide sequence: TGTGCCAGCAGCTCCCAAGGGGCGGGGAACACTGAAGCTTTCTTT. Its protein is CASSSQGAGNTEAFF.

This clonotype was detected a few times. V gene TRBV5-1 combines with J gene TRBJ2-7, with 9 bases identical to TRBD1. CDR3 size: 13 residues. Germline CDR1 reads SGHRS; CDR2 reads YFSETQ. V shed 5 bases, J shed 6 bases, and the junction held 6 bases outside the gene matches. CDR3 nucleotide sequence: TGCGCCAGCAGTTCGGGACAGGGTGGCGAGCAGTACTTC. Amino acid sequence: CASSSGQGGEQYF.

At least ten counts were recorded for this clonotype. The chain employs TRBV10-3 and TRBJ1-2; 9 positions match TRBD1. The CDR3 is 17 residues long. Trimming cost V 2 bases and J 7 bases; bases outside gene matches: 14. CDR1 is ENHRY and CDR2 is SYGVKD in the germline V gene. The CDR3 DNA sequence: TGTGCCATCAGTGAGCCCCTACTGGGACAGGGTATCGGTGGCTACACCTTC. As protein: CAISEPLLGQGIGGYTF.

The sample holds a few counts of this clonotype. The J gene is TRBJ1-1, the V gene TRBV20-1; D is unresolved. V lost 0 bases to trimming and J lost 0 bases, with 8 bases between them. The CDR3 totals 14 residues. CDR1 is DFQATT, CDR2 SNEGSKA, per germline (reference sequence). This chain's CDR3 is CSARDFQLNTEAFF. The DNA of the CDR3 is TGCAGTGCTAGAGATTTCCAGTTGAACACTGAAGCTTTCTTT.

The chain recombines TRBV19 with TRBJ1-2; D ambiguous. The V gene lost 0 bases and the J gene lost 2 bases, with 10 bases spanning the gap. Germline V gives CDR1 LNHDA, CDR2 SQIVND (reference sequence). The CDR3 runs 15 residues. CDR3 protein: CASSIDPGSNYGYTF. The CDR3 coding sequence is TGTGCCAGTAGTATAGATCCGGGAAGCAACTATGGCTACACCTTC.

There are many counts of this clonotype. The V call is TRBV5-1, the J call TRBJ2-5; 15 positions agree with TRBD2. The CDR3 runs 17 residues. After removal of 4 bases from V and 5 bases from J, the junction contained 9 bases not matched to a gene. Germline CDR1 and CDR2: SGHRS and YFSETQ. CDR3 protein: CASSLGGLAGGVETQYF. DNA of the CDR3: TGCGCCAGCAGCCTCGGGGGACTAGCGGGGGGAGTGGAGACCCAGTACTTC.

In this sample, this clonotype turned up many times. The rearrangement uses TRBV6-6 and TRBJ2-7, with TRBD2 matching 8 bases. This CDR3 contains 14 residues. CDR1 MNHNY and CDR2 SVGAGI come from the germline V gene (reference sequence). V lost 4 bases to trimming and J lost 2 bases; unmatched junction nucleotides: 4. DNA of the CDR3: TGTGCCAGCAGTTCCCAGCGGGGGACCTACGAGCAGTACTTC. Amino acids: CASSSQRGTYEQYF.

This clonotype was seen only a few times. The V and J genes are TRBV29-1 and TRBJ1-5, with D hard to call. Trimming pared 4 bases from V and 7 bases from J, leaving 14 bases between. Germline CDR1 reads SQVTM; CDR2 reads ANQGSEA. The CDR3 has 13 residues. The CDR3 region is CSVGSGREQPQHF. CDR3 bases: TGCAGCGTTGGATCGGGGAGGGAACAGCCCCAGCATTTT.

This clonotype was observed many times. This chain connects TRBV7-9 to TRBJ1-2; D may be TRBD1 (5 bases). Germline CDR1 SEHNR, CDR2 FQNEAQ (reference sequence). The CDR3 totals 15 residues. V shed 1 base and J shed 1 base, with 10 bases lying between them. Written as DNA, the CDR3 is TGTGCCAGCAGCTTAGGGCAGGGCCTTAACTATGGCTACACCTTC. It translates to CASSLGQGLNYGYTF. Based on the CDR3 plus reference TRBV7-9 and TRBJ1-2, the full variable domain is DTGVSQNPRHKITKRGQNVTFRCDPISEHNRLYWYRQTLGQGPEFLTYFQNEAQLEKSRLLSDRFSAERPKGSFSTLEIQRTEQGDSAMYLCASSLGQGLNYGYTFGSGTRLTVV.

This clonotype has at least ten counts. V usage is TRBV7-2 and J usage is TRBJ1-2; 11 positions match TRBD1. In germline, CDR1 is SGHTA, CDR2 FQGNSA. Losses at the gene ends were 4 bases for V and 3 bases for J; bases not matched to a gene: 7. CDR3 size: 16 residues. The CDR3 here is CASSSRTGGADYGYTF. The CDR3 DNA follows: TGTGCCAGCAGCTCTCGGACAGGGGGCGCGGACTATGGCTACACCTTC.

This clonotype was picked up a small number of times. The chain couples TRBV20-1 to TRBJ2-5; 11 bases match TRBD1. The ends lost 6 bases at V and 4 bases at J; junction bases unmatched: 4. This CDR3 spans 13 amino acids. In germline, CDR1 is DFQATT, CDR2 SNEGSKA (reference sequence). CDR3 sequence reads: CSATGTGGETQYF. The CDR3 DNA is TGCAGTGCAACCGGGACAGGGGGAGAGACCCAGTACTTC.

At least ten counts were recorded for this clonotype. The gene calls are TRBV7-3 and TRBJ2-1, with 7 bases identical to TRBD1. The CDR3 is 13 residues long. V lost 4 bases and J lost 8; bases outside the gene matches: 5. The germline gives CDR1 SGHTA, CDR2 FQGTGA. Here the CDR3 reads CASSSGQLHEQFF. The CDR3 region has the DNA TGTGCCAGCAGCTCGGGACAGCTCCATGAGCAGTTCTTC. The full variable domain, in which reference TRBV7-3 and TRBJ2-1 provide the parts outside the CDR3, is GAGVSQTPSNKVTEKGKYVELRCDPISGHTALYWYRQSLGQGPEFLIYFQGTGAADDSGLPNDRFFAVRPEGSVSTLKIQRTERGDSAVYLCASSSGQLHEQFFGPGTRLTVL.

This clonotype was picked up a small number of times. The rearrangement joins TRBV30 to TRBJ2-1, with 12 bases that match TRBD2. This CDR3 contains 17 residues. V was pared by 2 bases and J by 6 bases, with 11 bases of the junction left unmatched. Germline-derived CDR1 and CDR2 are GTSNPN and SVGIG (reference sequence). Here the CDR3 reads CAWSLSGTSGHFNEQFF. The CDR3, as DNA: TGTGCCTGGAGTCTTAGCGGGACTAGCGGGCATTTCAATGAGCAGTTCTTC.

This clonotype was detected many times. The CDR3 DNA is TGTGCCAGCAGTTTATTCGGTGAAAAACTGTTTTTT. This codes for CASSLFGEKLFF. The V gene is TRBV12-3 or TRBV12-4, the J gene TRBJ1-4; D gene uncertain. The CDR3 is made up of 12 amino acids. The germline V and J ends were trimmed by 2 bases and 7 bases, with 5 bases remaining between them.

In its sample, this clonotype was seen a few times. The chain recombines TRBV28 with TRBJ2-1; D not resolved. Trimming took 4 bases from V and 11 from J, leaving 6 bases between them. CDR1 and CDR2 (germline): MDHEN, SYDVKM. The CDR3 is made up of 10 amino acids. The CDR3 nucleotides are TGTGCCAGCAGTTCCCCCAAGCAGTTCTTC. Its protein is CASSSPKQFF. The whole variable domain, remainder taken from reference TRBV28 and TRBJ2-1, is DVKVTQSSRYLVKRTGEKVFLECVQDMDHENMFWYRQDPGLGLRLIYFSYDVKMKEKGDIPEGYSVSREKKERFSLILESASTNQTSMYLCASSSPKQFFGPGTRLTVL.

V and J are TRBV4-2 and TRBJ1-4, with D perhaps TRBD1 (6 bases). V lost 1 base to trimming and J lost 3 bases, with 12 bases between them. Germline values: CDR1 LGHNA, CDR2 YNFKEQ. The CDR3 runs to 16 residues. Here the CDR3 reads CASSQASGAANEKLFF. DNA for the CDR3: TGTGCCAGCAGCCAAGCTTCAGGGGCGGCTAATGAAAAACTGTTTTTT.

The V and J genes are TRBV20-1 and TRBJ1-2; TRBD1 matches 9 bases. Trimming took 3 bases from V and 2 from J; bases not matched to a gene: 1. This CDR3 contains 13 residues. The germline CDR1 and CDR2 sequences are DFQATT and SNEGSKA (reference sequence). The CDR3 here is CSASGQGNYGYTF. CDR3 coding DNA: TGCAGTGCTAGTGGACAGGGGAACTATGGCTACACCTTC.

Ten or more counts support this clonotype. The chain recombines TRBV12-3 or TRBV12-4 with TRBJ1-2, with D unclear. V gave up 3 bases and J gave up 4 bases, with 9 bases separating them. CDR3 length: 13 amino acids. The CDR3 sequence is CASSFLSSYGYTF. The CDR3 DNA sequence: TGTGCCAGCAGTTTTCTGAGTTCCTATGGCTACACCTTC.

This clonotype was counted at least ten times. The chain uses TRBV9 and TRBJ2-1; 7 nucleotides match TRBD1. V was pared by 5 bases and J by 0 bases, with 8 bases of the junction left unmatched. From germline, CDR1 is SGDLS and CDR2 YYNGEE. This CDR3 has 16 residues. The CDR3 DNA follows: TGTGCCAGCAGTGAGCAGGGGGAAAACTCCTACAATGAGCAGTTCTTC. It encodes CASSEQGENSYNEQFF.

In this sample, this clonotype turned up many times. J is TRBJ1-1 and V is TRBV12-3 or TRBV12-4; D is uncertain. Trimming pared 7 bases from V and 1 base from J, leaving 10 bases between. CDR3 length: 13 amino acids. As DNA, the CDR3 is TGTGCCAGCACCCCCCCAGAGAACACTGAAGCTTTCTTT. Its translation is CASTPPENTEAFF.

This clonotype appeared once. Possible read error: a much larger clone is one base away. The conserved closing phenylalanine or tryptophan is absent in this CDR3, likely reflecting a read error. The chain couples TRBV6-1 to TRBJ1-5; D uncertain. This CDR3 spans 12 amino acids. Germline-derived CDR1 and CDR2 are MNHNS and SASEGT. V was trimmed by 2 bases and J by 6 bases, leaving 5 bases between them. CDR3 bases: TGTGCCAGCAGTGAAAGGGCTCAGCCCCAGCATGTT. It codes for CASSERAQPQHV.

The chain employs TRBV9 and TRBJ2-7; no clear D gene. The CDR3 loop spans 16 amino acids. V shed 4 bases and J shed 3 bases, with 20 bases lying between them. Germline V gene lookup returns CDR1 SGDLS and CDR2 YYNGEE. CDR3 sequence (DNA): TGTGCCAGCAGCTTTGGACCCCAAAGGGATCTCTACGAGCAGTACTTC. Translated, it gives CASSFGPQRDLYEQYF. The full variable domain, rest sourced from reference TRBV9 and TRBJ2-7, is DSGVTQTPKHLITATGQRVTLRCSPRSGDLSVYWYQQSLDQGLQFLIQYYNGEERAKGNILERFSAQQFPDLHSELNLSSLELGDSALYFCASSFGPQRDLYEQYFGPGTRLTVT.

There are many counts of this clonotype. This chain joins TRBV20-1 and TRBJ2-7, with 10 bases that match TRBD2. Germline V CDR1 and CDR2: DFQATT, SNEGSKA (reference sequence). This CDR3 has 15 residues. The J segment lost 6 bases and the V segment lost 1 base, leaving 9 bases of the junction unmatched. The CDR3 region has the DNA TGCAGTGCTAGAGTTCAACTAGCGGGACCTCGCGAGCAGTACTTC. This codes for CSARVQLAGPREQYF.